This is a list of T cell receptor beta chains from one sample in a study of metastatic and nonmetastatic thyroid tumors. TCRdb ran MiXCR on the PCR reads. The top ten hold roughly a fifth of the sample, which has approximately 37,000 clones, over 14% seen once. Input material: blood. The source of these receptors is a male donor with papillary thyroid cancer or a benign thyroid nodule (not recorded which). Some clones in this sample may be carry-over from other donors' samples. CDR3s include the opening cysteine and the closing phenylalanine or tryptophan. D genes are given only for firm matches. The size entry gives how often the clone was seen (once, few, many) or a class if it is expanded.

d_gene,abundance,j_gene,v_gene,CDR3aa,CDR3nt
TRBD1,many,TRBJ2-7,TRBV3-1,CASSQGDRGHEQYF,TGTGCCAGCAGCCAGGGAGACAGGGGCCACGAGCAGTACTTC
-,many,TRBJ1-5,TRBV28,CASSLRTGMLGNQPQHF,TGTGCCAGCAGTTTAAGAACAGGCATGCTCGGCAATCAGCCCCAGCATTTT
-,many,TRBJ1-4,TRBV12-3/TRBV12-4,CASSHDRYGEKLFF,TGTGCCAGCAGTCACGACCGCTACGGGGAAAAACTGTTTTTT
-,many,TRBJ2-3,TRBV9,CASSVGPESDTQYF,TGTGCCAGCAGCGTGGGTCCAGAGTCAGATACGCAGTATTTT
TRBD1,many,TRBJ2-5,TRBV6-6,CASSYSAGRGETQYF,TGTGCCAGCAGTTACTCCGCTGGCAGGGGGGAGACCCAGTACTTC
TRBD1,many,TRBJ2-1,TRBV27,CASSSFGTGRDEQFF,TGTGCCAGCAGTTCCTTTGGGACAGGGAGGGATGAGCAGTTCTTC
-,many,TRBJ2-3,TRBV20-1,CSAIRVPSTDTQYF,TGCAGTGCTATCCGGGTTCCTAGCACAGATACGCAGTATTTT
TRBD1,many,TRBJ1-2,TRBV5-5,CASSLEGTAGLYGYTF,TGTGCCAGCAGCTTGGAGGGGACAGCAGGCCTTTATGGCTACACCTTC
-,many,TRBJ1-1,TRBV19,CASSIGAGDTEAFF,TGTGCCAGTAGTATTGGGGCAGGGGACACTGAAGCTTTCTTT
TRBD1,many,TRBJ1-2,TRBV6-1,CATDIGQVSYGYTF,TGTGCCACCGATATTGGACAGGTTAGCTATGGCTACACCTTC
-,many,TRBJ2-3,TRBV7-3,CASSLRQNTDTQYF,TGTGCCAGCAGCTTAAGGCAGAACACAGATACGCAGTATTTT
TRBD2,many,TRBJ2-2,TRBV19,CASSVSSGRAQVGELFF,TGTGCCAGTAGCGTGTCTAGCGGGAGGGCTCAGGTCGGGGAGCTGTTTTTT
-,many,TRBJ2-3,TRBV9,CASSVLSGTTDTQYF,TGTGCCAGCAGCGTCCTTAGCGGTACCACAGATACGCAGTATTTT
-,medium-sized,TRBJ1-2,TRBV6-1,CASSRNDYTF,TGTGCCAGCAGTCGTAATGACTACACCTTC
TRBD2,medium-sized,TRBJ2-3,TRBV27,CASSLSSGSTDTQYF,TGTGCCAGCAGTTTATCTAGCGGGAGCACAGATACGCAGTATTTT